The rows below give T cell receptor beta chains drawn from one sample of a study of CD8 T cells in Susac syndrome. Via MiXCR, TCRdb re-called the immunoSEQ multiplex PCR reads, giving one row per CDR3 protein. The sample lists 110,000 or so distinct CDR3 sequences, around 92% occurring once. Material: CD4+ T cells from PBMCs. Receptors originate from a human donor with multiple sclerosis. Each CDR3 is given with its conserved first and last residue. Each record gives: J gene, clone size, V gene, D gene, CDR3 DNA, CDR3 protein. A D gene is named only where the DNA matches it firmly. Rows may omit the clone size; those that give it use once, few, many or a size class.

>TRBJ1-5|.|TRBV3-1|.
TGTGCCAGCAGCCCTGGGACGGTTCAGCCCCAGCATTTT
CASSPGTVQPQHF
>TRBJ2-6|.|TRBV30|.
TGTGCCTGGAGTAAGGCAGCCGAGACCGGGGCCAACGTCCTGACTTTC
CAWSKAAETGANVLTF
>TRBJ1-1|.|TRBV2|.
TGTGCCAGCAGTGAACCCCCGGCCGAAGGAGCTTTCTTT
CASSEPPAEGAFF
>TRBJ2-2|.|TRBV6-2/TRBV6-3|.
TGTGCCAGCGCGGGACTTCTTACGAACACCGGGGAGCTGTTTTTT
CASAGLLTNTGELFF
>TRBJ1-1|.|TRBV20-1|TRBD1
TGCAGTGCTAGTATGCCAGGGGGGGCGAACACTGAAGCTTTCTTT
CSASMPGGANTEAFF
>TRBJ2-3|once|TRBV20-1|.
TGCAGTTGGGTAGGCACAGATACGCAGTATTTT
CSWVGTDTQYF
>TRBJ2-7|.|TRBV4-2|TRBD1
TGTGCCAGCAGCCAAAGGTGGGACAGGGAGTCCTACGAGCAGTACTTC
CASSQRWDRESYEQYF
>TRBJ1-6|.|TRBV10-3|TRBD1
TGTGCCAGTAGACAGGGCGAAGGTAATTCACCCCTCCACTTT
CASRQGEGNSPLHF
>TRBJ2-2|.|TRBV7-3|TRBD1
TGTGCCAGCAGCCCTAATGGGGGACAGACCGGGGAGCTGTTTTTT
CASSPNGGQTGELFF
>TRBJ2-5|.|TRBV7-2|TRBD2
TGTGCCAGCAGCTTAAACGGGGGGGCTGAGACCCAGTACTTC
CASSLNGGAETQYF
>TRBJ1-1|.|TRBV5-6|TRBD1
TGTGCCAGCAGAACCCCGGACAGGGACGCTTTCTTT
CASRTPDRDAFF
>TRBJ1-1|.|TRBV7-2|TRBD1
TGTGCCAGCAGCGTAGGACAGGGGAACACTGAAGCTTTCTTT
CASSVGQGNTEAFF
>TRBJ2-5|once|TRBV7-2|.
TGTGCCAGCAGCTTTTTTACAGAGACCCAGTACTTC
CASSFFTETQYF
>TRBJ2-3|.|TRBV3-1|.
TGTGCCAGCAGCCAAAATAATAAGGGAGATACGCAGTATTTT
CASSQNNKGDTQYF
>TRBJ2-1|.|TRBV6-5|.
TGTGCCAGCAGGGGGGGCGCCTACAATGAGCAGTTCTTC
CASRGGAYNEQFF
>TRBJ1-1|.|TRBV19|.
TGTGCCAGTAGTATCTGGGGATTGAACACTGAAGCTTTCTTT
CASSIWGLNTEAFF
>TRBJ1-1|.|TRBV20-1|.
TGCAGTGCGACCAGGGAGGACACTGAAGCTTTCTTT
CSATREDTEAFF
>TRBJ2-3|once|TRBV5-1|.
TGCGCCAGCAGCTTGGAGGGGATCGCATCGGGAACAGATACGCAGTATTTT
CASSLEGIASGTDTQYF
>TRBJ1-1|few|TRBV3-1|.
TGTGCCAGCAGCCCCACTTACCCTGGGCCTGAAGCTTTCTTT
CASSPTYPGPEAFF
>TRBJ2-7|.|TRBV7-9|.
TGTGCCAGCAGCCCAATCGAGGCCAGGGGTACCTACGAGCAGTACTTC
CASSPIEARGTYEQYF
>TRBJ2-5|.|TRBV12-3/TRBV12-4|.
TGTGCCAGCAGCCCCAGGACTGCTCAAGAGACCCAGTACTTC
CASSPRTAQETQYF
>TRBJ2-3|.|TRBV12-3/TRBV12-4|.
TGTGCCAGCAGTGGTGGGGTTACGCAGTATTTT
CASSGGVTQYF
>TRBJ1-5|.|TRBV19|.
TGTGCCAGTAGTAGCGTCTACAATCAGCCCCAGCATTTT
CASSSVYNQPQHF
>TRBJ2-1|.|TRBV9|.
TGTGCCAGCAGCTCCAGCCAGGGTAATGAGCAGTTCTTC
CASSSSQGNEQFF
>TRBJ2-7|.|TRBV30|TRBD2
TGTGCCTGGAGTGTAAGAGCTAGCGGGTCAGAGCAGTACTTC
CAWSVRASGSEQYF
>TRBJ2-3|.|TRBV5-4|TRBD1
TGTGCCAGCAGCTTGGGCCGGGACAGGATCACAGATACGCAGTATTTT
CASSLGRDRITDTQYF
>TRBJ2-5|.|TRBV10-3|.
TGTGCCATCAGCGGGACCGAGACCCAAGAGACCCAGTACTTC
CAISGTETQETQYF
>TRBJ2-3|.|TRBV28|.
TGTGCCAGCAGTTCCCCTGGCCCCCGAACAGATACGCAGTATTTT
CASSSPGPRTDTQYF
>TRBJ1-6|.|TRBV2|.
TGTGCCAGCTCCCCTAGGCTGGGCTCTCACTTT
CASSPRLGSHF
>TRBJ1-3|once|TRBV5-1|.
TGCGCCAGCAGCTTGGAGACAGGCTCTGGAAACACCATATATTTT
CASSLETGSGNTIYF
>TRBJ1-5|.|TRBV28|.
TGTGCCAGCAGTTTATGGCAGCCCCAGCATTTT
CASSLWQPQHF
>TRBJ2-1|.|TRBV3-1|.
TGTGCCAGCAGCCCGACAATGGACAATGAGCAGTTCTTC
CASSPTMDNEQFF
>TRBJ2-7|.|TRBV10-3|TRBD1
TGTGCCATCAACAACAGGGGAGTGGAGTACGAGCAGTACTTC
CAINNRGVEYEQYF
>TRBJ1-2|.|TRBV7-9|TRBD1
TGTGCCAGCAGCTCCGGGACAGGGCCAATCTATGGCTACACCTTC
CASSSGTGPIYGYTF
>TRBJ2-6|.|TRBV20-1|.
TGCAGTGCTTACCGCCCGGGCTCTGGGGCCAACGTCCTGACTTTC
CSAYRPGSGANVLTF
>TRBJ1-2|once|TRBV3-1|.
TGTGCCAGCAGCCTACAGGCGGGTCATGGCTACACCTTC
CASSLQAGHGYTF
>TRBJ2-1|.|TRBV3-1|.
TGTGCCAGCAGCCAAGTCAGGGGGGCCAGGTTGAATGAGCAGTTCTTC
CASSQVRGARLNEQFF
>TRBJ2-1|.|TRBV6-2/TRBV6-3|.
TGTGCCAGCAGTTACGGTGGGGTGGGTGAGCAGTTCTTC
CASSYGGVGEQFF
>TRBJ2-5|once|TRBV5-1|.
TGCGCCAGCAGCATACCGGGATCCCAAGAGACCCAGTACTTC
CASSIPGSQETQYF
>TRBJ1-6|.|TRBV19|.
TGTGCCAGTAGTATTTACAGGAACTCCTATAATTCACCCCTCCACTTT
CASSIYRNSYNSPLHF
>TRBJ2-3|.|TRBV29-1|.
TGCAGCGTTGAAGATCTCTCGGGGGCGAGCACAGATACGCAGTATTTT
CSVEDLSGASTDTQYF
>TRBJ1-1|few|TRBV9|.
TGTGCCAGCAGCGTGGCTAGTACGAACACTGAAGCTTTCTTT
CASSVASTNTEAFF
>TRBJ1-6|.|TRBV9|TRBD1
TGTGCCAGCAGCACCGGGACAGGGAATTCACCCCTCCACTTT
CASSTGTGNSPLHF
>TRBJ1-1|.|TRBV7-3|.
TGTGCCAGCAGCTTGGTAGGGGGTGAGAGGCATTTCTTT
CASSLVGGERHFF
>TRBJ2-2|.|TRBV3-1|TRBD1
TGTGCCAGCAGGCACATCACAGGGGACACCGGGGAGCTGTTTTTT
CASRHITGDTGELFF
>TRBJ1-2|.|TRBV20-1|.
TGCAGTGCCGACCGGGGGCGGATCTATGGCTACACCTTC
CSADRGRIYGYTF
>TRBJ2-1|.|TRBV5-4|TRBD1
TGTGCCAGCAGCTTCCGGGACAGCTACAATGAGCAGTTCTTC
CASSFRDSYNEQFF
>TRBJ2-1|.|TRBV4-2|TRBD2
TGTGCCAGCAGCCAAAGAGGTAGCGGGGGGGCGCCCAATGAGCAGTTCTTC
CASSQRGSGGAPNEQFF
>TRBJ1-5|.|TRBV5-1|.
TGCGCCAGCAGCTCAATTGCCGGACAGAACAATCAGCCCCAGCATTTT
CASSSIAGQNNQPQHF
>TRBJ2-5|.|TRBV5-1|TRBD2
TGCGCCAGCAGCCTACCGGGACTAGCGGGAACACAAGAGACCCAGTACTTC
CASSLPGLAGTQETQYF
>TRBJ1-2|.|TRBV2|.
TGTGCCAGCAGTCGAGGGACCCCCGGGGGCTACACCTTC
CASSRGTPGGYTF
>TRBJ1-2|.|TRBV27|.
TGTGCCAGCACCGATCTCGACGGGACGGAAGGCTACACCTTC
CASTDLDGTEGYTF
>TRBJ1-2|.|TRBV12-3/TRBV12-4|.
TGTGCCAGCAGGGACACGTTGCTCTATGGCTACACCTTC
CASRDTLLYGYTF
>TRBJ2-5|.|TRBV11-2|TRBD1
TGTGCCAGCAGCTCCCCCGAGACAGGGGAGACCCAGTACTTC
CASSSPETGETQYF
>TRBJ2-1|.|TRBV7-9|.
TGTGCCAGCAGTTATAACGGACAGTCGGGTGAGCAGTTCTTC
CASSYNGQSGEQFF
>TRBJ1-6|.|TRBV5-6|.
TGTGCCAGCAGCTTGGTTGCGGGGGTTACTAATTCACCCCTCCACTTT
CASSLVAGVTNSPLHF
>TRBJ2-3|.|TRBV7-9|.
TGTGCCAGCAGCTTAGCTAGCGGCGTCAGCACAGATACGCAGTATTTT
CASSLASGVSTDTQYF